This entry features one TCR beta chain sequence. Between the trimmed V and J ends, which lost 7 bases and 7 bases, there was a span of 13 bases. Germline V gene sequence: CDR1 SNHLY, CDR2 FYNNEI. CDR3 length: 12 residues. The source of the sample is a study of blood T cell repertoires in COVID-19. Study summary: Acute and convalescent COVID-19 samples came from the United States, Italy and Spain.

Authors' data handling: Using reference gene primer amplification, nucleated cell counts were estimated. Assay: immunoSEQ multiplex PCR; the TCRdb copy retains only in-frame clones and omits some. The DNA was the basis for D and trimming; V, J and clone size are from that table. The sample contains 35,000 to 45,000 clones, approximately 91% of which appear only once. The receptor was derived from a human donor in a cohort sampled during active COVID-19. Material: peripheral blood. V is TRBV2 and J is TRBJ1-2; perhaps TRBD1 as D (6 bases). CDR3: CASTRTAFGYTF. For the CDR3, the DNA is TGTGCCAGCACCAGGACAGCCTTTGGCTACACCTTC.